A selection of T cell receptor beta chains follows, all from one sample in a study of graft-versus-host responses after intestinal transplantation. These TCRs' antigens remain unknown. Data came from immunoSEQ multiplex PCR; TCRdb stores just in-frame clones and leaves some out. This sample yields some 90,000 clones, of which roughly 80% are seen a single time; around 0.8% belongs to the top ten. Here the sequenced sample was unstimulated CD4+ T cells sorted from spleen or lymph node cells, taken before intestinal transplant. Receptors originate from a human donor who received an intestinal transplant. The conserved cysteine and the conserved F or W are not part of the CDR3 here. Each record gives: clone size, J gene, V gene, CDR3 length, CDR3 protein. For some rows the clone size is stated as once, few or many, or as a class when expanded; others skip it.

- TRBJ2-7 TRBV5-1 12 ASSAELSSYEQY
- TRBJ1-4 TRBV15 12 ATYKGGLSEKLF
once TRBJ1-2 TRBV14 11 ASSQGPFYGYT
- TRBJ2-7 TRBV18 14 ASSGQGTAGGYEQY
- TRBJ2-6 TRBV4-1 11 ASSQRGANVLT
- TRBJ2-1 TRBV11-2 12 ASSPQRAYNEQF
- TRBJ2-3 TRBV5-4 14 ASSRRLAGVTDTQY
once TRBJ2-3 TRBV6-6 12 ASSYGPRTDTQY
- TRBJ2-1 TRBV18 14 ASSPLSAAGYNEQF
once TRBJ2-3 TRBV7-8 14 ASSPLGGSTTDTQY
- TRBJ2-3 TRBV5-8 14 ASSLRAGGPGDTQY
- TRBJ2-5 TRBV19 13 ASSDVGLAQETQY
- TRBJ1-2 TRBV19 13 ASSIGTGLSYGYT
once TRBJ2-5 TRBV5-1 15 ASSLSGIRKSPETQY
- TRBJ2-7 TRBV14 15 ASSQEYFRQGAYEQY
- TRBJ2-2 TRBV11-2 11 ASSLRLTGELF
- TRBJ2-1 TRBV12-5 11 ASGFGGPGEQF
- TRBJ1-2 TRBV6-1 14 ASSEYGGTANYGYT
- TRBJ2-3 TRBV15 13 ATSRQVSGTDTQY
- TRBJ2-1 TRBV2 14 ASRPGLAGSYNEQF
- TRBJ2-2 TRBV18 12 ASSKVHGDGELF
- TRBJ2-2 TRBV28 15 ASSGVAKTGRAGELF
- TRBJ2-1 TRBV27 11 ASRSLTGLGQF
- TRBJ2-7 TRBV27 11 ASSLRGGFEQY
- TRBJ1-5 TRBV7-8 14 ASSPRDRGGNQPQH
- TRBJ1-6 TRBV2 14 ASSEQFSSYNSPLH
- TRBJ1-2 TRBV19 10 ASSIGRYGYT
- TRBJ2-3 TRBV11-1 13 ASKGGALDTDTQY
- TRBJ2-3 TRBV10-3 10 AINSQTGTQY
- TRBJ1-2 TRBV6-1 13 ASSQDRPPSYGYT
- TRBJ2-2 TRBV5-6 12 ASRAGLAHGELF
- TRBJ2-7 TRBV5-1 14 ASSLAPLDTFYEQY
- TRBJ1-3 TRBV18 13 ASSRLQLSGNTIY
- TRBJ2-3 TRBV5-6 13 ASSLVSGGTDTQY
- TRBJ2-7 TRBV28 10 ASRQGTYEQY
once TRBJ2-5 TRBV4-1 15 ASSQKHPSGGAETQY
few TRBJ1-2 TRBV2 11 ASREDYTGGYT
- TRBJ2-7 TRBV6-6 13 ASSYLKVASYEQY
- TRBJ2-7 TRBV6-1 12 ASRSGTGGHEQY
few TRBJ2-7 TRBV5-4 13 ASSLDRHSSYEQY
- TRBJ2-5 TRBV2 12 ASSEARSLETQY
- TRBJ1-6 TRBV11-1 13 ASSPGQGRGSPLH
- TRBJ1-6 TRBV18 11 ASSPHGDSPLH
- TRBJ1-4 TRBV19 13 ASSDSPGQEEKLF